Listed here are 7 T cell receptor beta chains from one sample, sequenced in a study of cytomegalovirus exposure and HLA in healthy donors. In the PCR, 60 Vbeta and 13 Jbeta primers were used. Libraries were prepared by immunoSEQ multiplex PCR; TCRdb keeps only in-frame clonotypes and omits some of them. The sample contains roughly 220,000 clones, 70% of which appear only once. Sample: PBMCs. Receptors originate from a man aged 35-49 years in good health and CMV-seropositive.

The chain recombines TRBV7-2 with TRBJ1-1; the D gene is possibly TRBD1 (6 bases). CDR1 and CDR2 from the germline V gene are SGHTA and FQGNSA. The CDR3 has 14 amino acids. Trimming took 5 bases from V and 2 from J, leaving 12 bases between them. CDR3 bases: TGTGCCAGCAGCACCATACAGGGAAACACTGAAGCTTTCTTT. This gives the protein CASSTIQGNTEAFF.

The genes are TRBV4-3 and TRBJ2-7; 12 bases line up with TRBD2. This CDR3 region has 15 residues. Germline loops: CDR1 LGHNA, CDR2 YSLEER. After removal of 1 base from V and 3 bases from J, the junction contained 1 base not matched to a gene. The chain's CDR3 is CASSQGLAGVYEQYF. DNA for the CDR3: TGCGCCAGCAGCCAAGGACTAGCGGGGGTCTACGAGCAGTACTTC.

In this sample, this clone turned up once. The chain recombines TRBV2 with TRBJ2-3, with D unclear. The CDR3 runs to 14 residues. Trimming stripped 3 bases from V and 4 bases from J, with 11 bases between. Looked up from germline, CDR1 is SNHLY and CDR2 is FYNNEI. CDR3 sequence: CASSETSTSDTQYF. CDR3 coding DNA: TGTGCCAGCAGTGAGACAAGCACATCAGATACGCAGTATTTT.

V and J are TRBV7-2 and TRBJ2-1; TRBD2 aligns across 15 bases. The germline V gene has CDR1 SGHTA and CDR2 FQGNSA. The CDR3 totals 15 residues. Unmatched junction bases numbered 6, after V lost 5 bases and J lost 10 bases. CDR3 loop: CASSPGLAGGREQFF. The CDR3 DNA reads TGTGCCAGCAGCCCGGGACTAGCGGGGGGTCGAGAGCAGTTCTTC.

The J gene is TRBJ2-1, the V gene TRBV7-8, with D hard to call. There are 15 residues in the CDR3. Germline assignment: CDR1 SGHVS and CDR2 FQNEAQ. V lost 5 bases to trimming and J lost 2 bases, with 13 bases between them. The CDR3 nucleotides read TGTGCCAGCAGCCCAGCCCTAGAAACCTACAATGAGCAGTTCTTC. Its translation is CASSPALETYNEQFF. The entire variable domain, with the rest obtained from reference TRBV7-8 and TRBJ2-1, is as follows: GAGVSQSPRYKVAKRGQDVALRCDPISGHVSLFWYQQALGQGPEFLTYFQNEAQLDKSGLPSDRFFAERPEGSVSTLKIQRTQQEDSAVYLCASSPALETYNEQFFGPGTRLTVL.

This clone appeared once. The V gene is TRBV6-1, the J gene TRBJ2-3; 7 bases are shared with TRBD1. Trimming took 1 base from V and 1 from J; bases not matched to a gene: 5. Germline V gene lookup returns CDR1 MNHNS and CDR2 SASEGT. The CDR3 runs 16 residues. CDR3 residues: CASSEVTGRRTDTQYF. The CDR3 bases are TGTGCCAGCAGTGAAGTGACAGGGCGGCGCACAGATACGCAGTATTTT.

The chain is built from TRBV5-4 and TRBJ2-7, with D perhaps matching TRBD2 (6 bases). Germline CDR1 is SGHNT and CDR2 is YYREEE (reference sequence). CDR3 length: 15 amino acids. Trimming shortened V by 0 bases and J by 0 bases, and 10 bases separated the two germline ends. The CDR3 loop reads CASSLVGGYSYEQYF. The CDR3 DNA reads as TGTGCCAGCAGCTTGGTTGGGGGGTACTCCTACGAGCAGTACTTC.